The text below deals with one TCR beta chain. The sample is drawn from a study of blood T cell repertoires in COVID-19. Across the whole study: Acute-phase and convalescent COVID-19 samples originated in the United States, Italy and Spain.

Clones were read by immunoSEQ multiplex PCR, and TCRdb kept only the in-frame ones, dropping some. The sample has approximately 310,000 clones; around 90% are singletons. The age range of participants was 18 to 89 years, with residence in about two dozen US areas. The sequence derives from a man between 60 and 75 years old who had recovered from COVID-19. Sequencing input: PBMCs or T cells enriched from blood (not recorded which).

The CDR3 is CASSEGQGIGQGYTF. CDR3 nucleotides: TGTGCCAGCAGTGAGGGACAGGGTATTGGCCAGGGCTACACCTTC. The chain combines TRBV6-4 with TRBJ1-2; 9 bases agree with TRBD1. Germline V gene sequence: CDR1 MRHNA, CDR2 SNTAGT. V was clipped by 3 bases and J by 8 bases; unmatched bases: 10. The CDR3 sequence is 15 residues long.